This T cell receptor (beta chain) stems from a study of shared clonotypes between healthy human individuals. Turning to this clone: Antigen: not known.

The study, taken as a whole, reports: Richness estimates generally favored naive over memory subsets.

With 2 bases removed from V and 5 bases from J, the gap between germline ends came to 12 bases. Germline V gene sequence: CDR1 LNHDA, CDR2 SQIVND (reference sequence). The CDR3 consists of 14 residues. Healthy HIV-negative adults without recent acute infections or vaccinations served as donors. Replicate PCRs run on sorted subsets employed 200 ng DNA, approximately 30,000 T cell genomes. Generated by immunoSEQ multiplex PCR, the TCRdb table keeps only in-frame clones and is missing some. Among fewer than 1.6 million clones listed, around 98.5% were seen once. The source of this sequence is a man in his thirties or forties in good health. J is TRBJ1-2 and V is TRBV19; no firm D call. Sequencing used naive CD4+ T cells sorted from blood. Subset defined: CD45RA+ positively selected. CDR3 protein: CASSIPGREYGYTF. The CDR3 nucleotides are TGTGCCAGTAGTATACCAGGACGGGAGTATGGCTACACCTTC.